In its sample, the clone carrying this T cell receptor beta chain was seen once. Trimming removed 0 bases at V and 4 bases at J, with 10 bases between. Looked up from germline, CDR1 is MGHRA and CDR2 is YSYEKL. The CDR3 sequence is 15 residues long. This specimen comes from a study of blood T cell repertoires in COVID-19. Clones were sequenced by immunoSEQ multiplex PCR, and TCRdb holds only the in-frame ones, with some missing. The sample comprises approximately 250,000 clones, around 89% of which are singletons, and 4.1% rests with the top ten. The receptor was derived from a woman between 25 and 40 years old who had recovered from COVID-19. The gene calls are TRBV4-1 and TRBJ1-5, with D tentatively TRBD1 (5 bases). The source material was PBMCs or T cells enriched from blood (not recorded which). CDR3 in amino acids: CASSQEAGPNQPQHF. Written as DNA, the CDR3 is TGCGCCAGCAGCCAAGAGGCAGGGCCAAATCAGCCCCAGCATTTT.